The clone carrying this TCR beta chain was seen a handful of times. The protocol was immunoSEQ multiplex PCR, while the TCRdb copy is restricted to in-frame clones and leaves out a portion. This table holds 80,000 to 100,000 clones, more than 80% found once. The record originates from a study of T cell responses to AZD1222 COVID-19 vaccine. Study at large: Second doses were pooled across both intervals (about 4 or about 12 weeks).

The sequence came from an adult in good health. The source was peripheral blood, collected on day 0 of AZD1222 vaccination.

The CDR3 DNA is TGCGCCAGCAGCCCCCTACCCGAGAAAACCTTACAAGAGACCCAGTACTTC. The encoded protein is CASSPLPEKTLQETQYF. The chain recombines TRBV4-1 with TRBJ2-5; D is unclear. This CDR3 is built from 17 residues. Trimming removed 4 bases at V and 2 bases at J, with 20 bases between. CDR1 is MGHRA, CDR2 YSYEKL, per germline.